This T cell receptor (beta chain) is drawn from a study of response to subunit inactivated influenza vaccine. The CDR3 has 16 amino acids. J gave up 5 bases and V 2 bases, and 9 bases lay outside the gene matches. Looked up from germline, CDR1 is MDHEN and CDR2 is SYDVKM. A single record per CDR3 protein comes from TCRdb applying MiXCR to the RT-PCR reads. The sample includes about 650,000 distinct CDR3 sequences, around 14% of them seen just once. On this clonotype itself: The antigen remains unidentified.

Study conclusions and caveats: After each seasonal influenza vaccination, few new T cells are recruited, the authors suggested.

The V and J genes are TRBV28 and TRBJ2-7, with 10 bases identical to TRBD2. This sequence was found in a man aged 45-65 years who received an inactivated influenza vaccine. Sequenced here: PBMCs from blood, sampled about 11 days after vaccination. The CDR3: CASSLGTSGTPHEQYF. The CDR3, as DNA: TGTGCCAGCAGTTTAGGTACTAGCGGGACGCCTCACGAGCAGTACTTC.